One and the same sample provided the 19 T cell receptor beta chains below, sequenced in a study of CD8 T cells in ankylosing spondylitis. Findings of the study overall: Blood of patients with ankylosing spondylitis appeared to be characterized by a TCR beta motif of 8 or 9 highly homologous variants.

Which antigens these TCRs recognize remains unknown. One entry per CDR3 protein, called by TCRdb with MiXCR from the 5' RACE reads. The repertoire holds about 500,000 distinct CDR3 sequences, with approximately 11% as singletons. Sequencing was carried out using blood, either unsorted or a sorted T cell fraction (not recorded which). The source is a male donor with ankylosing spondylitis.

This clonotype was seen at least ten times. The chain links TRBV5-1 to TRBJ1-1; possible D gene TRBD1, 5 bases. Trimming cost V 0 bases and J 8 bases, with 11 bases left between them. The CDR3 is 13 residues long. Germline V gene lookup returns CDR1 SGHRS and CDR2 YFSETQ. CDR3 bases: TGCGCCAGCAGCTTGGCCCACAGGCCCGAAGCTTTCTTT. Its translation is CASSLAHRPEAFF.

The V and J genes are TRBV7-6 and TRBJ1-6; 7 bases line up with TRBD1. Germline CDR1 reads SGHVS; CDR2 reads FNYEAQ. Losses at the gene ends were 5 bases for V and 10 bases for J; bases not matched to a gene: 8. The CDR3 is 14 residues long. The CDR3 protein is CASSPGTVRSPLHF. The CDR3 region has the DNA TGTGCCAGCAGCCCAGGGACAGTTAGATCACCCCTCCACTTT.

This clonotype was found a few times. V and J are TRBV20-1 and TRBJ2-5; D unresolved. The germline V and J ends were trimmed by 3 bases and 5 bases, with 13 bases remaining between them. Germline CDR1 reads DFQATT; CDR2 reads SNEGSKA (reference sequence). The CDR3 sequence is 13 residues long. The CDR3 coding sequence is TGCAGTGCTAGCTTCCTAGGACGGGAGACCCAGTACTTC. It specifies CSASFLGRETQYF.

This clonotype was observed at least ten times. The J gene is TRBJ1-1, the V gene TRBV12-3 or TRBV12-4; no definite D call. This CDR3 spans 11 amino acids. Trimming left V 6 bases short and J 2 bases short, with 4 bases between. The CDR3 DNA is TGTGCCAGCAGAGACAACACTGAAGCTTTCTTT. It translates to CASRDNTEAFF.

V gene TRBV20-1 combines with J gene TRBJ1-6, with D possibly TRBD1 on 5 matching bases. The length of the CDR3 is 13 residues. V lost 8 bases to trimming and J lost 6 bases, with 14 bases between them. The germline V gene has CDR1 DFQATT and CDR2 SNEGSKA (reference sequence). The CDR3 spells CSTLAGTNSPLHF. Here the CDR3 DNA reads TGCAGTACCCTCGCGGGGACTAATTCACCCCTCCACTTT.

The sample holds a few counts of this clonotype. The chain uses TRBV7-8 and TRBJ1-1; D remains unclear. The CDR3 spans 14 residues. Germline V gives CDR1 SGHVS, CDR2 FQNEAQ. V was clipped by 1 base and J by 0 bases, with 6 bases between them. In DNA form, the CDR3 reads TGTGCCAGCAGCTTAGACGGGATGAACACTGAAGCTTTCTTT. As protein: CASSLDGMNTEAFF.

This clonotype appeared a few times. The rearrangement joins TRBV28 to TRBJ1-1, with 9 positions matching TRBD1. CDR1 is MDHEN, CDR2 SYDVKM, per germline. J gave up 5 bases and V 2 bases, and 6 bases lay outside the gene matches. The CDR3 extends over 15 amino acids. The CDR3, as DNA: TGTGCCAGCAGTTTAGGGACAGGGAAGAGAACTGAAGCTTTCTTT. It encodes CASSLGTGKRTEAFF.

This clonotype was seen only a few times. The rearrangement joins TRBV10-3 to TRBJ2-5; 10 positions agree with TRBD2. The J segment lost 5 bases and the V segment lost 5 bases, leaving 11 bases of the junction unmatched. This CDR3 region has 16 residues. Germline loops: CDR1 ENHRY, CDR2 SYGVKD. The CDR3 protein is CAISPSGAGGPETQYF. DNA for the CDR3: TGTGCCATCAGTCCGAGTGGAGCGGGAGGGCCGGAGACCCAGTACTTC.

A few counts support this clonotype. The V gene is TRBV12-5, the J gene TRBJ2-1; tentatively, D is TRBD2 (6 bases). This CDR3 has 15 residues. The V end lost 6 bases, the J end lost 7 bases, and 19 bases lay between the germline ends. Germline CDR1 reads LGHNT; CDR2 reads FRNRAP. CDR3 sequence reads: CASGPGRPLGNEQFF. CDR3 nucleotide sequence: TGTGCTAGTGGCCCCGGGAGACCTTTAGGTAATGAGCAGTTCTTC.

This clonotype was detected only once. This chain connects TRBV19 to TRBJ2-3; the D gene is possibly TRBD2 (5 bases). Germline values: CDR1 LNHDA, CDR2 SQIVND (reference sequence). This CDR3 is 13 amino acids long. The V end lost 1 base, the J end lost 8 bases, and 10 bases lay between the germline ends. The CDR3: CASSIVGRGTQYF. CDR3 coding DNA: TGTGCCAGTAGTATAGTTGGCCGGGGTACGCAGTATTTT. The complete variable domain, with remaining parts taken from reference TRBV19 and TRBJ2-3, reads DGGITQSPKYLFRKEGQNVTLSCEQNLNHDAMYWYRQDPGQGLRLIYYSQIVNDFQKGDIAEGYSVSREKKESFPLTVTSAQKNPTAFYLCASSIVGRGTQYFGPGTRLTVL.

This clonotype was picked up many times. The chain couples TRBV12-3 or TRBV12-4 to TRBJ2-3; D is perhaps TRBD1 (6 bases). The V end was cut by 6 bases, the J end by 4 bases, with 14 bases between. The CDR3 length is 14 residues. This CDR3 reads CASSPNHRADTQYF. DNA for the CDR3: TGTGCCAGCAGCCCCAACCACAGGGCAGATACGCAGTATTTT.

The J gene is TRBJ1-3, the V gene TRBV4-1; the match to TRBD1 covers 7 bases. V trimming: 4 bases; J trimming: 0 bases; junction bases outside the gene matches: 9. This CDR3 has 17 residues. CDR1 and CDR2 (germline): MGHRA, YSYEKL. CDR3 bases: TGCGCCAGCAGCCGAGTAGGGACAGCCTTCTCTGGAAACACCATATATTTT. As protein: CASSRVGTAFSGNTIYF.

The chain carries TRBV11-2 and TRBJ1-4; D call uncertain. CDR1 and CDR2 from the germline V gene are SGHAT and FQNNGV. CDR3 size: 16 residues. V lost 2 bases and J 1 base, leaving 11 bases between the germline ends. CDR3 sequence (DNA): TGTGCCAGCAGCTTATCAATCAGGCAAACTAATGAAAAACTGTTTTTT. Its translation: CASSLSIRQTNEKLFF. The complete variable domain, with remaining parts taken from reference TRBV11-2 and TRBJ1-4, reads EAGVAQSPRYKIIEKRQSVAFWCNPISGHATLYWYQQILGQGPKLLIQFQNNGVVDDSQLPKDRFSAERLKGVDSTLKIQPAKLEDSAVYLCASSLSIRQTNEKLFFGSGTQLSVL.

A few counts support this clonotype. The chain combines TRBV11-2 with TRBJ1-2, with a weak D call TRBD1 (5 bases). Trimming cost V 7 bases and J 3 bases, with 12 bases left between them. CDR3 length equals 13 residues. CDR1 and CDR2 from the germline V gene are SGHAT and FQNNGV. CDR3 DNA: TGTGCCAGCACCCCGGGGGGTCACTATGGCTACACCTTC. Its translation is CASTPGGHYGYTF.

The V call is TRBV19, the J call TRBJ2-1; D is unclear. This CDR3 has 10 residues. Germline V CDR1 and CDR2: LNHDA, SQIVND (reference sequence). V was cut by 8 bases and J by 7 bases, with 6 bases left in between. Written as DNA, the CDR3 is TGTGCCAGTGAAGGGAATGAGCAGTTCTTC. It translates to CASEGNEQFF.

Ten or more counts support this clonotype. V is TRBV7-2 and J is TRBJ2-1; 8 bases align to TRBD1. The CDR3 consists of 16 residues. V dropped 2 bases and J dropped 2; count of bases not matched to a gene: 5. Per germline, CDR1 SGHTA and CDR2 FQGNSA. The CDR3 DNA sequence: TGTGCCAGCAGCTTACGACAGGGGACGGCCTACAATGAGCAGTTCTTC. Its translation: CASSLRQGTAYNEQFF.

This rearrangement joins TRBV10-3 to TRBJ2-7, with 8 positions matching TRBD2. Germline CDR1 reads ENHRY; CDR2 reads SYGVKD. The CDR3 runs 14 residues. V dropped 6 bases and J dropped 0; count of bases not matched to a gene: 4. CDR3 nucleotide sequence: TGTGCCATCAGGCAGACTAGCGACTCCTACGAGCAGTACTTC. Amino acids: CAIRQTSDSYEQYF.

CDR3: CSAIDSGRSSYNEQFF. The CDR3 DNA is TGCAGTGCTATTGATAGCGGCCGGAGCTCCTACAATGAGCAGTTCTTC. The rearrangement links TRBV20-1 to TRBJ2-1, with a weak D call TRBD2 (6 bases). CDR3 length: 16 residues. Trimming removed 4 bases at V and 0 bases at J, with 16 bases between. The V gene's germline CDR1 is DFQATT and CDR2 SNEGSKA (reference sequence).

This clonotype appeared many times. This sequence joins TRBV5-1 and TRBJ2-1; the D is unclear. Looked up from germline, CDR1 is SGHRS and CDR2 is YFSETQ. Between the trimmed V and J ends, which lost 4 bases and 0 bases, there was a span of 11 bases. This CDR3 is 15 amino acids long. CDR3 coding DNA: TGCGCCAGCAGCCCCGTGATCAGCTCCTACAATGAGCAGTTCTTC. It is translated as CASSPVISSYNEQFF.